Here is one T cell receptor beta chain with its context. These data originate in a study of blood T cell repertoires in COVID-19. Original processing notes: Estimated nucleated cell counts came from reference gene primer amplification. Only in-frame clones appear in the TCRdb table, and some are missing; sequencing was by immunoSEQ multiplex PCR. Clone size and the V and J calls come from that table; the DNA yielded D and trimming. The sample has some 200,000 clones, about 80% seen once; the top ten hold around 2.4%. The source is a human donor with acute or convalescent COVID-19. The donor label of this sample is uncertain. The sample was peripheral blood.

The CDR3, as DNA: TGTGCCAGCAGAAATCAGCGGAACGAGCAGTACTTC. Translated: CASRNQRNEQYF. This chain connects TRBV2 to TRBJ2-7; maybe TRBD2 (5 bases). The ends were cut back, 6 bases at V and 5 bases at J, with 11 bases in the middle. This CDR3 is built from 12 residues. Per germline, CDR1 SNHLY and CDR2 FYNNEI.